This is a list of T cell receptor beta chains from one sample in a study of T-cell memory formation after mild COVID-19. Each CDR3 protein gets one entry after TCRdb re-called the 5' RACE reads with MiXCR. Altogether fewer than 150,000 distinct CDR3 sequences are present, approximately 5.9% being singletons, with the ten largest covering approximately 2.3%. The sequenced sample was PBMCs or a T cell subset sorted from them (not recorded which). The receptors originated from an adult woman who had mild COVID-19 (a few samples of this study predate the infection). Cell type and time point are not known. The CDR3 runs from the conserved cysteine through the conserved F or W. The order of the fields is V gene, J gene, D gene, clone size, CDR3 DNA, CDR3 protein. The D gene is left open where the match is weak. Expanded clones get a size class; other rows say once, few or many, or leave the size out.

V gene: TRBV5-6
J gene: TRBJ2-1
D gene: TRBD2
clone size: few
CDR3 DNA: TGTGCCAGCAGCCCCGGGGTCCCACGGGGAAGCGGGGATGAGCAGTTCTTC
CDR3 protein: CASSPGVPRGSGDEQFF

V gene: TRBV20-1
J gene: TRBJ2-1
D gene: TRBD2
clone size: many
CDR3 DNA: TGCAGTGCTTACCTTAGCGGGAGGGTCTACAATGAGCAGTTCTTC
CDR3 protein: CSAYLSGRVYNEQFF

V gene: TRBV20-1
J gene: TRBJ2-5
D gene: NA
clone size: few
CDR3 DNA: TGCAGTCCATTAACCGGGGAGACCCAGTACTTC
CDR3 protein: CSPLTGETQYF

V gene: TRBV5-1
J gene: TRBJ1-1
D gene: TRBD1
clone size: NA
CDR3 DNA: TGCGCCAGCAGCGGGGGACAGGGTGGCACTGAAGCTTTCTTT
CDR3 protein: CASSGGQGGTEAFF

V gene: TRBV20-1
J gene: TRBJ1-5
D gene: TRBD1
clone size: NA
CDR3 DNA: TGCAGTGCTAGTCGGGACAGGAGAAATCAGCCCCAGCATTTT
CDR3 protein: CSASRDRRNQPQHF

V gene: TRBV4-1
J gene: TRBJ2-7
D gene: NA
clone size: many
CDR3 DNA: TGCGCCAGCAGCCAAGGTAGGCCCTTTTCCTACGAGCAGTACTTC
CDR3 protein: CASSQGRPFSYEQYF

V gene: TRBV4-1
J gene: TRBJ2-7
D gene: NA
clone size: few
CDR3 DNA: TGCGCCAGCAGCCAAGCTCGGACTGCTGGATCCGAGCAGTACTTC
CDR3 protein: CASSQARTAGSEQYF

V gene: TRBV5-1
J gene: TRBJ2-1
D gene: TRBD2
clone size: many
CDR3 DNA: TGCGCCAGCAGCTTTGGAGCGGGACTATACAATGAGCAGTTCTTC
CDR3 protein: CASSFGAGLYNEQFF

V gene: TRBV7-3
J gene: TRBJ2-3
D gene: NA
clone size: many
CDR3 DNA: TGTGCCAGCTCAGCGGGCGGGGGCTCCACAGATACGCAGTATTTT
CDR3 protein: CASSAGGGSTDTQYF

V gene: TRBV14
J gene: TRBJ2-3
D gene: NA
clone size: NA
CDR3 DNA: TGTGCCAGCAGCCAAGAAGCTAGGTTGAGCACAGATACGCAGTATTTT
CDR3 protein: CASSQEARLSTDTQYF

V gene: TRBV7-8
J gene: TRBJ2-1
D gene: NA
clone size: few
CDR3 DNA: TGTGCCAGCAGCAGGGGGGGAACAGTGGAGCAGTTCTTC
CDR3 protein: CASSRGGTVEQFF

V gene: TRBV14
J gene: TRBJ1-2
D gene: TRBD1
clone size: NA
CDR3 DNA: TGTGCCAGCAGCCGCCAAGGGGGCCGTGGCTACACCTTC
CDR3 protein: CASSRQGGRGYTF

V gene: TRBV5-1
J gene: TRBJ2-7
D gene: TRBD2
clone size: NA
CDR3 DNA: TGCGCCAGCAGCCCAACTAGCGGGAGGGCCAGGAACGAGCAGTACTTC
CDR3 protein: CASSPTSGRARNEQYF

V gene: TRBV7-9
J gene: TRBJ2-1
D gene: TRBD2
clone size: many
CDR3 DNA: TGTGCCAGCAGCTTTAGCGGGAGGACCCGGACTGAGCAGTTCTTC
CDR3 protein: CASSFSGRTRTEQFF

V gene: TRBV11-3
J gene: TRBJ2-7
D gene: TRBD2
clone size: many
CDR3 DNA: TGTGCCAGCAGCTCCCCCCTCTTTGTGGGAGGGCCGACGCAGTACTTC
CDR3 protein: CASSSPLFVGGPTQYF

V gene: TRBV27
J gene: TRBJ1-2
D gene: NA
clone size: many
CDR3 DNA: TGTGCCAGCAGTCCTTCGAACTATGGCTACACCTTC
CDR3 protein: CASSPSNYGYTF

V gene: TRBV7-8
J gene: TRBJ2-1
D gene: TRBD2
clone size: few
CDR3 DNA: TGTGCCAGCAGACGACTAGCGGGAGGAGACAATGAGCAGTTCTTC
CDR3 protein: CASRRLAGGDNEQFF

V gene: TRBV6-6
J gene: TRBJ2-1
D gene: TRBD1
clone size: few
CDR3 DNA: TGTGCCAGCAGTTACTCGGCCCTGACAGGGGGTGAGCAGTTCTTC
CDR3 protein: CASSYSALTGGEQFF

V gene: TRBV10-3
J gene: TRBJ2-1
D gene: TRBD2
clone size: many
CDR3 DNA: TGTGCCATCAGTGAAGCGGGACCCCACAATGAGCAGTTCTTC
CDR3 protein: CAISEAGPHNEQFF

V gene: TRBV14
J gene: TRBJ2-1
D gene: TRBD1
clone size: few
CDR3 DNA: TGTGCCAGCAGCCAAGAGCCGAACTGGGACAGAGCCTACAATGAGCAGTTCTTC
CDR3 protein: CASSQEPNWDRAYNEQFF

V gene: TRBV20-1
J gene: TRBJ2-1
D gene: TRBD2
clone size: many
CDR3 DNA: TGCAGTGCTCCTTACAGCGGGAGACTTGATAGGGGTGAGCAGTTCTTC
CDR3 protein: CSAPYSGRLDRGEQFF

V gene: TRBV7-2
J gene: TRBJ2-5
D gene: NA
clone size: NA
CDR3 DNA: TGTGCCAGCAGCTTAAATCGGGACGCTGGGACCCAGTACTTC
CDR3 protein: CASSLNRDAGTQYF

V gene: TRBV12-3/TRBV12-4
J gene: TRBJ2-2
D gene: NA
clone size: few
CDR3 DNA: TGTGCCAGCAGATCGTACTTTTACACCTCAAACACCGGGGAGCTGTTTTTT
CDR3 protein: CASRSYFYTSNTGELFF

V gene: TRBV20-1
J gene: TRBJ2-3
D gene: TRBD2
clone size: NA
CDR3 DNA: TGCAGTGCTAGAGACGGAACTAGCGGCACAGATACGCAGTATTTT
CDR3 protein: CSARDGTSGTDTQYF

V gene: TRBV10-3
J gene: TRBJ2-3
D gene: NA
clone size: NA
CDR3 DNA: TGTGCCATCAGTGAGCGGGGCGGGGGACAGGGCACAGATACGCAGTATTTT
CDR3 protein: CAISERGGGQGTDTQYF

V gene: TRBV6-5
J gene: TRBJ2-7
D gene: TRBD2
clone size: many
CDR3 DNA: TGTGCCAGCAGTTACGGTCTAGCGGGAGGGTACGAGCAGTACTTC
CDR3 protein: CASSYGLAGGYEQYF

V gene: TRBV9
J gene: TRBJ2-2
D gene: NA
clone size: NA
CDR3 DNA: TGTGCCAGCAGCGTAGATGGGGGGAACACCGGGGAGCTGTTTTTT
CDR3 protein: CASSVDGGNTGELFF

V gene: TRBV12-3/TRBV12-4
J gene: TRBJ2-7
D gene: TRBD1
clone size: few
CDR3 DNA: TGTGCCAGCAGGGGACAGGGCTCCGAGCAGTACTTC
CDR3 protein: CASRGQGSEQYF

V gene: TRBV7-2
J gene: TRBJ2-7
D gene: TRBD2
clone size: many
CDR3 DNA: TGTGCCAGCAGCCAACTAGCGGGAGGCCACGAGCAGTACTTC
CDR3 protein: CASSQLAGGHEQYF

V gene: TRBV5-1
J gene: TRBJ2-5
D gene: NA
clone size: few
CDR3 DNA: TGCGCCAGCAGTTTTCTAGGATCCAAAGAGACCCAGTACTTC
CDR3 protein: CASSFLGSKETQYF

V gene: TRBV15
J gene: TRBJ1-5
D gene: TRBD1
clone size: many
CDR3 DNA: TGTGCCACCAGCAGAGATTTCCCGGGACAGAACTTGGATGGGCCCCAGCATTTT
CDR3 protein: CATSRDFPGQNLDGPQHF

V gene: TRBV4-3
J gene: TRBJ2-7
D gene: NA
clone size: many
CDR3 DNA: TGCGCCAGCAGCCAAGAGCAGGGAGGATACGAGCAGTACTTC
CDR3 protein: CASSQEQGGYEQYF

V gene: TRBV20-1
J gene: TRBJ2-1
D gene: TRBD1
clone size: many
CDR3 DNA: TGCAGTGCTAGGTCAGTAACGGGACAGGTGATCGGTGAGCAGTTCTTC
CDR3 protein: CSARSVTGQVIGEQFF

V gene: TRBV7-2
J gene: TRBJ2-3
D gene: TRBD2
clone size: NA
CDR3 DNA: TGTGCCAGCAGCTTTCAGCCGGCGGGAGGTCTAGATACGCAGTATTTT
CDR3 protein: CASSFQPAGGLDTQYF

V gene: TRBV14
J gene: TRBJ1-4
D gene: TRBD1
clone size: few
CDR3 DNA: TGTGCCAGCAGCCCCCCCGGACAGGGGGCGAACGAAAAACTGTTTTTT
CDR3 protein: CASSPPGQGANEKLFF

V gene: TRBV15
J gene: TRBJ2-3
D gene: TRBD2
clone size: few
CDR3 DNA: TGTGCCACCAGCAGAGGCTCCCTTTTACTAGCGGGTACCACAGATACGCAGTATTTT
CDR3 protein: CATSRGSLLLAGTTDTQYF

V gene: TRBV24-1
J gene: TRBJ1-4
D gene: NA
clone size: NA
CDR3 DNA: TGTGCCACCAGTGATCGGGAGTGGGAAAAACTGTTTTTT
CDR3 protein: CATSDREWEKLFF

V gene: TRBV7-3
J gene: TRBJ2-3
D gene: NA
clone size: many
CDR3 DNA: TGTGCCAGCAGGGGGAGCGCAGATACGCAGTATTTT
CDR3 protein: CASRGSADTQYF

V gene: TRBV24-1
J gene: TRBJ2-3
D gene: NA
clone size: NA
CDR3 DNA: TGTGCCACCAGTGACCAACAGGGAAGGACAGATACGCAGTATTTT
CDR3 protein: CATSDQQGRTDTQYF

V gene: TRBV11-2
J gene: TRBJ2-2
D gene: NA
clone size: NA
CDR3 DNA: TGTGCCAGCAGCCGCTCGCTAACCCGGGACGGCACCGGGGAGCTGTTTTTT
CDR3 protein: CASSRSLTRDGTGELFF

V gene: TRBV7-6
J gene: TRBJ2-2
D gene: TRBD2
clone size: many
CDR3 DNA: TGTGCCAGCAGCCGAATTAGCGGGAGGGGGACCGGGGAGCTGTTTTTT
CDR3 protein: CASSRISGRGTGELFF

V gene: TRBV9
J gene: TRBJ1-1
D gene: TRBD1
clone size: many
CDR3 DNA: TGTGCCAGCAGCCTAGGGACAGGGGGTGGAACACGGAACACTGAAGCTTTCTTT
CDR3 protein: CASSLGTGGGTRNTEAFF

V gene: TRBV7-8
J gene: TRBJ1-4
D gene: NA
clone size: NA
CDR3 DNA: TGTGCCAGCAGTCCCCGGAGGGAGGGTGAAAAACTGTTTTTT
CDR3 protein: CASSPRREGEKLFF

V gene: TRBV14
J gene: TRBJ1-1
D gene: TRBD1
clone size: NA
CDR3 DNA: TGTGCCAGCAGCCCACTCGACAGGGATGAAGCTTTCTTT
CDR3 protein: CASSPLDRDEAFF

V gene: TRBV12-3/TRBV12-4
J gene: TRBJ1-3
D gene: NA
clone size: few
CDR3 DNA: TGTGCCAGCAGCCTACATAGCTCTGGAAACACCATATATTTT
CDR3 protein: CASSLHSSGNTIYF

V gene: TRBV7-8
J gene: TRBJ2-1
D gene: TRBD2
clone size: few
CDR3 DNA: TGTGCCAGCAGCTCCCGGGACTACGCCTACAATGAGCAGTTCTTC
CDR3 protein: CASSSRDYAYNEQFF

V gene: TRBV5-1
J gene: TRBJ1-2
D gene: NA
clone size: NA
CDR3 DNA: TGCGCCAGCTCCACGGGGACTGTATCCTATGGCTACACCTTC
CDR3 protein: CASSTGTVSYGYTF

V gene: TRBV18
J gene: TRBJ2-7
D gene: NA
clone size: NA
CDR3 DNA: TGTGCCAGCTCACCGGGCAGTACCTACGAGCAGTACTTC
CDR3 protein: CASSPGSTYEQYF

V gene: TRBV15
J gene: TRBJ1-6
D gene: NA
clone size: many
CDR3 DNA: TGTGCCACCAGCAGAGACCCCGGTTCACCCCTCCACTTT
CDR3 protein: CATSRDPGSPLHF

V gene: TRBV5-1
J gene: TRBJ2-3
D gene: NA
clone size: many
CDR3 DNA: TGCGCCAGCAGCTTGGACGACCCGCGCGCTACGCAGTATTTT
CDR3 protein: CASSLDDPRATQYF

V gene: TRBV12-3/TRBV12-4
J gene: TRBJ1-3
D gene: NA
clone size: few
CDR3 DNA: TGTGCCAGCAGTTTAGGTGGCCTACTCTCTGGAAACACCATATATTTT
CDR3 protein: CASSLGGLLSGNTIYF

V gene: TRBV19
J gene: TRBJ2-7
D gene: NA
clone size: few
CDR3 DNA: TGTGCCAGTAGCCAGGGGCTAAACACCTACGAGCAGTACTTC
CDR3 protein: CASSQGLNTYEQYF

V gene: TRBV7-2
J gene: TRBJ2-5
D gene: NA
clone size: few
CDR3 DNA: TGTGCCAGCAGTTTGGGGTCAGTCCTCGGGGAGACCCAGTACTTC
CDR3 protein: CASSLGSVLGETQYF

V gene: TRBV5-6
J gene: TRBJ1-2
D gene: NA
clone size: few
CDR3 DNA: TGTGCCAGCAGCTTGCATATGTGGGGGAAATCTAACTATGGCTACACCTTC
CDR3 protein: CASSLHMWGKSNYGYTF

V gene: TRBV7-8
J gene: TRBJ1-4
D gene: TRBD1
clone size: few
CDR3 DNA: TGTGCCAGCAGCTTACCTCTTGACAGGGGGTTGACAACTAATGAAAAACTGTTTTTT
CDR3 protein: CASSLPLDRGLTTNEKLFF

V gene: TRBV5-4
J gene: TRBJ2-7
D gene: TRBD2
clone size: many
CDR3 DNA: TGTGCCAGCAGCTTGGGGACTAGCGGGGGGTTCTACGAGCAGTACTTC
CDR3 protein: CASSLGTSGGFYEQYF